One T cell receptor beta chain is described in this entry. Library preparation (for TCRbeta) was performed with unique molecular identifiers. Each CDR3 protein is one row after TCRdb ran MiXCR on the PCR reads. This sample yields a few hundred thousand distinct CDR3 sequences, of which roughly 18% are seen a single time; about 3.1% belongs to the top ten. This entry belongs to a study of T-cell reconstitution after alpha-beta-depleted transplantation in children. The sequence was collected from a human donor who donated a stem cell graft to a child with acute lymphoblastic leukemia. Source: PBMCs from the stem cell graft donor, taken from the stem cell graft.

CDR3 in amino acids: CASSHASGARDTQYF. The CDR3 region has the DNA TGTGCCAGCTCTCACGCCAGCGGGGCCCGCGATACGCAGTATTTT. The rearrangement links TRBV18 to TRBJ2-3, with TRBD2 identical over 7 bases. CDR1 and CDR2 (germline): KGHSH, LQKENI. The trim removed 6 bases at V and 6 bases at J, leaving 12 bases unmatched. This CDR3 contains 15 residues.